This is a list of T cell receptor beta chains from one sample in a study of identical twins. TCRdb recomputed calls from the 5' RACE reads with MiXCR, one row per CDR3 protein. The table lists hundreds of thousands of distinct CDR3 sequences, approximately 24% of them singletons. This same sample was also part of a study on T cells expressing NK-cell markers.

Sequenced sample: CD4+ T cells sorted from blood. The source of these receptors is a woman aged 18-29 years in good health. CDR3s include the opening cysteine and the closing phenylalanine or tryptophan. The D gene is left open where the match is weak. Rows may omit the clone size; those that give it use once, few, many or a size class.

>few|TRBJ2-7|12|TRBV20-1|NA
TGCAGTGCTAGGGCCGCCTCCTACGAGCAGTACTTC
CSARAASYEQYF
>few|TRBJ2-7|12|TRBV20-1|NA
TGCAGTGCTACGGGACTCTCCTACGAGCAGTACTTC
CSATGLSYEQYF
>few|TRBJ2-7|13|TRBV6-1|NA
TGTGCCAGCAGTCGGGGTATCTACTACGAGCAGTACTTC
CASSRGIYYEQYF
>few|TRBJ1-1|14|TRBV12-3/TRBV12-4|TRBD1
TGTGCCACCGGGACAGAGGTTATGAACACTGAAGCTTTCTTT
CATGTEVMNTEAFF
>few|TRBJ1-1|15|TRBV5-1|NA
TGCGCCAGCACCCAGGGCTACTCCGATATTACTGAAGCTTTCTTT
CASTQGYSDITEAFF
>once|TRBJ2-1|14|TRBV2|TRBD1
TGTGCCAGCAGTGAGCAGGGGGTTTACAATGAGCAGTTCTTC
CASSEQGVYNEQFF
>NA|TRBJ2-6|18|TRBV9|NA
TGTGCCAGCAGCGCAAAAAAAGGGGTAAACTCTGGGGCCAACGTCCTGACTTTC
CASSAKKGVNSGANVLTF
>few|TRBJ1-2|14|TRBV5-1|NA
TGCGCCAGCAGCTTGGAGACAACCGTCGGCGGCTACACCTTC
CASSLETTVGGYTF
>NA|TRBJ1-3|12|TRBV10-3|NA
TGTGCCATCAGTCAGGGTGGAAACACCATATATTTT
CAISQGGNTIYF
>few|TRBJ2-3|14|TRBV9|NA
TGTGCCAGCAGCGAGCAGTCAAGCACAGATACGCAGTATTTT
CASSEQSSTDTQYF
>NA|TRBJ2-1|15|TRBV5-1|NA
TGCGCCAGCAGCTTGGTAACTAGCCCCTACAATGAGCAGTTCTTC
CASSLVTSPYNEQFF
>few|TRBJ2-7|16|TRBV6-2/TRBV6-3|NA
TGTGCCAGCAGTTATGAGACCGGATCAAACTCCTACGAGCAGTACTTC
CASSYETGSNSYEQYF
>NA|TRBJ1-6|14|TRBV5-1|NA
TGCGCCAGCAGCCGCGGACCGCTGATTTCACCCCTCCACTTT
CASSRGPLISPLHF
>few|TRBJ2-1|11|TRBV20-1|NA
TGCAGTGCTACGACAGTCAATGAGCAGTTCTTC
CSATTVNEQFF
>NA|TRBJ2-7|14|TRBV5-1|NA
TGCGCCAGCGGAGCCGATGACAGCTCCTACGAGCAGTACTTC
CASGADDSSYEQYF
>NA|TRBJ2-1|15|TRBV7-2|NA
TGTGCCAGCAGCTTAGTGTCGGGCCAGGTCAATGAGCAGTTCTTC
CASSLVSGQVNEQFF
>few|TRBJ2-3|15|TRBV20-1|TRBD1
TGCAGTGCCCCGAGGACAGGGAGACGCACAGATACGCAGTATTTT
CSAPRTGRRTDTQYF
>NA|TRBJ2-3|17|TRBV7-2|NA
TGTGCCAGCAGCCCATTGCTCCTACTCGGGTCCACAGATACGCAGTATTTT
CASSPLLLLGSTDTQYF
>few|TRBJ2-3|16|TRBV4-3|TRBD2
TGCGCCAGCAGCTCAGAAGCTAGCGGGAGAACAGATACGCAGTATTTT
CASSSEASGRTDTQYF
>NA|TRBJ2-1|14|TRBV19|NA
TGTGCCAGTAGTATCGTCCGGCGCTACAATGAGCAGTTCTTC
CASSIVRRYNEQFF
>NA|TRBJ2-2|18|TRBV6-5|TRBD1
TGTGCCAGCAGTTACAGTGTCCTTGGACAGGCAGTTAACGGGGAGCTGTTTTTT
CASSYSVLGQAVNGELFF
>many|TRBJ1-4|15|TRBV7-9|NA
TGTGCCAGCAGCCTCCTATCTAGCACTAATGAAAAACTGTTTTTT
CASSLLSSTNEKLFF
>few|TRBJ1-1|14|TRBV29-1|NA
TGCAGCGTTGCCAGGGGACCCATTAACACTGAAGCTTTCTTT
CSVARGPINTEAFF
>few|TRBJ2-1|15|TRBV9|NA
TGTGCCAGCAGCGTAGGTGGGTGGGTCCCGGCTGAGCAGTTCTTC
CASSVGGWVPAEQFF
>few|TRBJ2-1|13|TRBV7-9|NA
TGTGCCAGCACCCAACGGGAGTCGTATGAGCAGTTCTTC
CASTQRESYEQFF
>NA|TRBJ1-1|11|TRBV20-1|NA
TGCAGTGCTAGAACCGGGCAACGAGCTTTCTTT
CSARTGQRAFF
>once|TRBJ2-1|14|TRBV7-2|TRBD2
TGTGCCAGCAGCTTGCGAGCGGGAGGGCAAGAGCAGTTCTTC
CASSLRAGGQEQFF
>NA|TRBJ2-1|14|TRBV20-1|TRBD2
TGCAGTGCTGGCGGACTAGCGGGACCAAGAGAGCAGTTCTTC
CSAGGLAGPREQFF
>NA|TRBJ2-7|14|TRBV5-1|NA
TGCGCCAGCAGCTTGTTCCTGAGCTCCTACGAGCAGTACTTC
CASSLFLSSYEQYF
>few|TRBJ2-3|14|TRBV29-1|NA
TGCAGCGTTGACAGGGTAGGCGGCACAGATACGCAGTATTTT
CSVDRVGGTDTQYF
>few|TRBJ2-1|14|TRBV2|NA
TGTGCCAGCTTGTACCGGGACTCCAGCAATGAGCAGTTCTTC
CASLYRDSSNEQFF
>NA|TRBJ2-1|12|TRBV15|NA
TGTGCCACCAGCAGAGTAGACAATGAGCAGTTCTTC
CATSRVDNEQFF
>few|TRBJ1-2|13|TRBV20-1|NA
TGCAGTGCTAGTACGGGGGCGGACTATGGCTACACCTTC
CSASTGADYGYTF